This entry lists 32 T cell receptor beta chains sequenced from one sample in a study of vaccination and CD4 T cells after COVID-19 (dated by TCRdb to between 2021 and 2023). According to the study, the label for this sample's treatment or condition signals: approximately 11-day PBMC culture with coronavirus spike peptide pools or control peptides (ViraFEST assay). Their antigens remain unidentified. The method was PCR. Instrument used: Illumina iSeq 100. DNA from cultured CD4+ T cells underwent TCR sequencing with the Oncomine TCR Beta short-read assay at the Johns Hopkins FTIC core. TCRdb reprocessing: public reads trimmed at Q25 with fastp, clones called with MiXCR, in-frame beta chains kept. Identical CDR3 protein sequences are pooled into one entry, listed with their most common genes and DNA. The sample has about 13,000 distinct CDR3 sequences on record, about 51% of them singletons. Roughly a sixth of the sample is taken by the ten largest.

The sequenced sample was CD4+ T cells from blood, cultured in vitro. The receptors originated from a human donor who had recovered from COVID-19.

This clonotype has more than one count but fewer than ten. The V call is TRBV7-8, the J call TRBJ1-5; 7 positions agree with TRBD1. The CDR3 has 15 residues. The germline V gene has CDR1 SGHVS and CDR2 FQNEAQ. V shed 5 bases and J 7 bases; nucleotides not matched to a gene: 11. CDR3 sequence reads: CASSLSGQVGQPQHF. The CDR3 DNA follows: TGTGCCAGCAGCCTTAGCGGACAGGTGGGACAGCCCCAGCATTTT.

The J gene is TRBJ1-6, the V gene TRBV7-2; D possibly corresponds to TRBD1 (5 bases). Trimming pared 5 bases from V and 7 bases from J, leaving 15 bases between. The CDR3 sequence is 15 residues long. CDR1 and CDR2 from the germline V gene are SGHTA and FQGNSA. This chain's CDR3 is CASSPQRRDNSPLHF. As DNA, the CDR3 is TGTGCCAGCAGCCCCCAACGGAGGGACAATTCACCCCTCCACTTT.

J is TRBJ2-7 and V is TRBV2, with D perhaps assigned TRBD1 or TRBD2 (6 bases each). The CDR3 is 14 amino acids. Deletions cut 9 bases from V and 4 bases from J, with 19 bases between. The germline V gene has CDR1 SNHLY and CDR2 FYNNEI. The CDR3 sequence is CASRRGGRGYEQYF. Here the CDR3 DNA reads TGTGCCAGTAGGAGGGGAGGCAGGGGTTACGAGCAGTACTTC. The full variable domain, its missing parts supplied by reference TRBV2 and TRBJ2-7, is EPEVTQTPSHQVTQMGQEVILRCVPISNHLYFYWYRQILGQKVEFLVSFYNNEISEKSEIFDDQFSVERPDGSNFTLKIRSTKLEDSAMYFCASRRGGRGYEQYFGPGTRLTVT.

The rearrangement uses TRBV24-1 and TRBJ2-5; 7 bases agree with TRBD2. The ends lost 1 base at V and 5 bases at J; junction bases unmatched: 12. CDR3 length: 17 amino acids. Germline loops: CDR1 KGHDR, CDR2 SFDVKD. CDR3 residues: CATSDFSASGASETQYF. The CDR3 DNA reads TGTGCCACCAGTGATTTCTCGGCTAGCGGAGCGAGTGAGACCCAGTACTTC.

The sample holds a few counts of this clonotype. The chain employs TRBV19 and TRBJ2-3; no clear D. The CDR3 is 12 residues long. Germline values: CDR1 LNHDA, CDR2 SQIVND (reference sequence). With 6 bases removed from V and 6 bases from J, the gap between germline ends came to 10 bases. The CDR3 here is CASSPSRDTQYF. CDR3 nucleotide sequence: TGTGCCAGTAGCCCCTCCCGGGATACGCAGTATTTT.

The rearrangement links TRBV19 to TRBJ2-1, with 8 bases aligning to TRBD2. Trimming cost V 5 bases and J 6 bases; bases outside gene matches: 15. The CDR3 has 17 amino acids. Germline CDR1 is LNHDA and CDR2 is SQIVND (reference sequence). The CDR3 DNA is TGTGCCAGTAGTTTGAGGGGCCCGAGACTAGCGAGCAATGAGCAGTTCTTC. Protein: CASSLRGPRLASNEQFF.

The V gene is TRBV5-4, the J gene TRBJ1-1, with TRBD1 identical over 7 bases. Germline CDR1 SGHNT, CDR2 YYREEE (reference sequence). J was trimmed by 3 bases and V by 0 bases; bases with no gene match: 5. The length of the CDR3 is 15 residues. CDR3 DNA: TGTGCCAGCAGCTTGGCCCTACAGGGGTACACTGAAGCTTTCTTT. It codes for CASSLALQGYTEAFF.

This clonotype was recorded a few times. This chain connects TRBV7-2 to TRBJ1-2, with TRBD1 matching 11 bases. The V segment lost 4 bases and the J segment 4 bases; nucleotides outside the gene matches: 8. Per germline, CDR1 SGHTA and CDR2 FQGNSA. This CDR3 has 16 amino acids. CDR3 region: CASSSERTGGVYGYTF. The CDR3 DNA sequence: TGTGCCAGCAGCTCGGAAAGGACAGGGGGCGTCTATGGCTACACCTTC.

This clonotype was found a few times. The J gene is TRBJ1-5, the V gene TRBV2, with no clear D. Trimming pared 5 bases from V and 5 bases from J, leaving 7 bases between. The CDR3 consists of 12 residues. CDR1 SNHLY and CDR2 FYNNEI come from the germline V gene. Here the CDR3 reads CASSKSDQPQHF. CDR3 DNA sequence: TGTGCCAGCAGTAAGTCCGATCAGCCCCAGCATTTT.

The CDR3 sequence: CASNRGPNTEAFF. As DNA, the CDR3 is TGTGCCAGCAACAGGGGGCCGAACACTGAAGCTTTCTTT. V gene TRBV12-3 or TRBV12-4 combines with J gene TRBJ1-1; 9 positions agree with TRBD1. The CDR3 has 13 amino acids. Trimming cost V 7 bases and J 1 base; bases outside gene matches: 1.

The chain combines TRBV28 with TRBJ1-2; tentatively, D is TRBD1 (6 bases). The CDR3 has 17 amino acids. Germline lookup yields CDR1 MDHEN and CDR2 SYDVKM. Trimming pared 11 bases from V and 6 bases from J, leaving 31 bases between. In DNA, the CDR3 is TGTGCCGCTACCCGTGGCAGGGGCGTTCCCGGGAGGGATGGCTACACCTTC. Its protein product is CAATRGRGVPGRDGYTF.

The chain carries TRBV14 and TRBJ1-6, with 8 bases that match TRBD1. J was trimmed by 10 bases and V by 7 bases; bases with no gene match: 6. The CDR3 is 13 amino acids. The germline V gene has CDR1 SGHDN and CDR2 FVKESK. CDR3 bases: TGTGCCAGCAAAGGGGACAGGTACTCACCCCTCCACTTT. Amino acid sequence: CASKGDRYSPLHF.

This clonotype was seen more than once but under ten times. The chain is built from TRBV23-1 and TRBJ2-2; 7 bases are shared with TRBD1. TRBV23-1 is treated as an ORF (open reading frame) with a function not yet certain. This CDR3 spans 14 amino acids. The V gene end was trimmed by 3 bases and the J gene end by 4 bases; junction bases not matched to a gene: 2. CDR3 coding DNA: TGCGCCAGCAGTCAGAGACAGGGCACCGGGGAGCTGTTTTTT. It codes for CASSQRQGTGELFF.

This clonotype is categorized as medium-sized. The chain carries TRBV7-8 and TRBJ2-5, with 12 bases matching TRBD2. The CDR3 has 15 amino acids. In germline, CDR1 is SGHVS, CDR2 FQNEAQ. The ends lost 5 bases at V and 5 bases at J; junction bases unmatched: 6. The CDR3 nucleotides read TGTGCCAGCAGCGTGACTAGCGGGAGTTGGGAGACCCAGTACTTC. Protein sequence: CASSVTSGSWETQYF.

The chain combines TRBV20-1 with TRBJ2-1, with D unclear. The CDR3 spans 11 residues. V lost 3 bases, J lost 5 bases, and 5 bases lay in between. Germline values: CDR1 DFQATT, CDR2 SNEGSKA (reference sequence). The chain's CDR3 is CSASPNNEQFF. In nucleotides, the CDR3 is TGCAGTGCTAGCCCGAACAATGAGCAGTTCTTC.

The V call is TRBV6-1, the J call TRBJ2-5; weak D call: TRBD2 (6 bases). V lost 4 bases to trimming and J lost 2 bases, with 14 bases between them. CDR1 MNHNS and CDR2 SASEGT come from the germline V gene. The CDR3 has 15 residues. The DNA for the CDR3 is TGTGCCAGCAGTGCGTTGGGGGGACTTCAAGAGACCCAGTACTTC. This encodes CASSALGGLQETQYF.

The chain recombines TRBV30 with TRBJ2-3; D remains unclear. V was trimmed by 2 bases and J by 4 bases, leaving 10 bases between them. The length of the CDR3 is 13 residues. The germline gives CDR1 GTSNPN, CDR2 SVGIG (reference sequence). The CDR3 bases are TGTGCCTGGAGTTTATATGAGGCAGATACGCAGTATTTT. Protein sequence: CAWSLYEADTQYF.

This clonotype was picked up a small number of times. This chain's CDR3 is CASSTDHGMLFF. The CDR3, as DNA: TGTGCCAGCAGTACGGACCACGGAATGCTGTTTTTT. The chain joins TRBV28 to TRBJ1-4; the D is unclear. Trimming cost V 5 bases and J 14 bases, with 15 bases left between them. The CDR3 is made up of 12 amino acids. Germline V gene lookup returns CDR1 MDHEN and CDR2 SYDVKM.

The sample holds a few counts of this clonotype. The CDR3 DNA is TGTGCCAGCTCACCAGGGACTAGCGGTAACACAGATACGCAGTATTTT. Translated: CASSPGTSGNTDTQYF. The rearrangement joins TRBV18 to TRBJ2-3; 11 positions agree with TRBD2. Germline V gene lookup returns CDR1 KGHSH and CDR2 LQKENI. The CDR3 runs 16 residues. The V and J ends lost 2 bases and 2 bases, in that order; junction bases with no gene match: 3. Full variable domain (missing parts from reference TRBV18 and TRBJ2-3): NAGVMQNPRHLVRRRGQEARLRCSPMKGHSHVYWYRQLPEEGLKFMVYLQKENIIDESGMPKERFSAEFPKEGPSILRIQQVVRGDSAAYFCASSPGTSGNTDTQYFGPGTRLTVL.

J is TRBJ1-5 and V is TRBV20-1; D remains unclear. Trimming cost V 4 bases and J 4 bases, with 8 bases left between them. CDR3 size: 12 residues. Germline loops: CDR1 DFQATT, CDR2 SNEGSKA (reference sequence). CDR3 amino acids: CSAKGPNQPQHF. The CDR3 nucleotides are TGCAGTGCTAAAGGGCCTAATCAGCCCCAGCATTTT.

V is TRBV6-1 and J is TRBJ2-7, with 13 bases matching TRBD2. V gave up 4 bases and J gave up 1 base; unmatched junction bases: 1. The CDR3 extends over 15 amino acids. CDR1 is MNHNS and CDR2 is SASEGT in the germline V gene. CDR3 DNA: TGTGCCAGCAGTGGACTAGCGGGAGGATCCTACGAGCAGTACTTC. This codes for CASSGLAGGSYEQYF.

The chain employs TRBV5-1 and TRBJ2-3; 9 positions agree with TRBD1. CDR3 length: 15 amino acids. The germline V gene encodes CDR1 SGHRS and CDR2 YFSETQ. V trimming: 6 bases; J trimming: 3 bases; junction bases outside the gene matches: 8. CDR3 in amino acids: CASIRTGEVTDTQYF. The CDR3 coding sequence is TGCGCCAGCATCCGGACAGGGGAAGTAACAGATACGCAGTATTTT.

This clonotype appeared a few times. The chain is built from TRBV6-2 or TRBV6-3 and TRBJ1-4; D is ambiguous. CDR1 is MNHEY, CDR2 SVGEGT, per germline. V shed 2 bases and J shed 8 bases, with 12 bases lying between them. There are 14 residues in the CDR3. CDR3 residues: CASSYQLGGEKLFF. The CDR3 DNA is TGTGCCAGCAGTTACCAACTGGGAGGGGAAAAACTGTTTTTT.

This clonotype was detected once. The V call is TRBV2, the J call TRBJ1-1; D uncertain. CDR1 SNHLY and CDR2 FYNNEI come from the germline V gene. The CDR3 has 13 amino acids. The V end lost 3 bases, the J end lost 0 bases, and 5 bases lay between the germline ends. The DNA for the CDR3 is TGTGCCAGCAGTGAGGAGGTGAACACTGAAGCTTTCTTT. Its translation is CASSEEVNTEAFF.

This clonotype was seen only a few times. V usage is TRBV2 and J usage is TRBJ2-2; D is uncertain. The CDR3 loop spans 14 amino acids. CDR1 and CDR2 from the germline V gene are SNHLY and FYNNEI. The germline V and J ends were trimmed by 6 bases and 1 base, with 9 bases remaining between them. The CDR3 region is CASRPGMNTGELFF. CDR3 sequence (DNA): TGTGCCAGCAGGCCCGGTATGAACACCGGGGAGCTGTTTTTT.

This chain connects TRBV29-1 to TRBJ2-7; possible D gene TRBD1, 6 bases. The CDR3 extends over 12 amino acids. V gave up 4 bases and J gave up 3 bases, with 10 bases separating them. Germline V gene data show CDR1 as SQVTM and CDR2 as ANQGSEA. The CDR3 sequence is CSVAGQSYEQYF. The DNA of the CDR3 is TGCAGCGTTGCCGGACAGAGCTACGAGCAGTACTTC.

This clonotype was seen only once. The V call is TRBV18, the J call TRBJ2-2, with TRBD1 identical over 10 bases. The CDR3 covers 19 residues. Germline lookup yields CDR1 KGHSH and CDR2 LQKENI. The ends lost 2 bases at V and 0 bases at J; junction bases unmatched: 9. Here the CDR3 reads CASSPNGQGGVPNTGELFF. CDR3 bases: TGTGCCAGCTCACCAAACGGACAGGGGGGCGTCCCGAACACCGGGGAGCTGTTTTTT.

V is TRBV10-1 and J is TRBJ2-2, with TRBD2 matching over 7 bases. This CDR3 has 14 amino acids. In germline, CDR1 is WNHNN, CDR2 SYGVQD (reference sequence). V shed 3 bases, J shed 7 bases, and the junction held 5 bases outside the gene matches. The CDR3 DNA follows: TGCGCCAGCAGTGAAGGCGGGAGCGTCGGGGAGCTGTTTTTT. Encoded protein: CASSEGGSVGELFF.

V is TRBV20-1 and J is TRBJ2-3, with 11 nucleotides matching TRBD2. Germline V gene lookup returns CDR1 DFQATT and CDR2 SNEGSKA (reference sequence). Trimming at V came to 5 bases and at J to 1 base, leaving 2 bases not matched to a gene. The CDR3 consists of 14 residues. In DNA, the CDR3 is TGCAGTGCTGAGGGACTAGCGGGCACAGATACGCAGTATTTT. The encoded protein is CSAEGLAGTDTQYF.

This clonotype was picked up a small number of times. The rearrangement links TRBV6-5 to TRBJ1-2; 11 bases line up with TRBD1. The CDR3 consists of 14 residues. Trimming took 4 bases from V and 7 from J; bases not matched to a gene: 5. Germline V gene sequence: CDR1 MNHEY, CDR2 SVGAGI. DNA of the CDR3: TGTGCCAGCAGTTTGGGGGACAGGGGGTTTGGCTACACCTTC. This gives the protein CASSLGDRGFGYTF.

The chain joins TRBV20-1 to TRBJ2-7, with 8 bases lining up with TRBD2. The germline CDR1 and CDR2 sequences are DFQATT and SNEGSKA (reference sequence). This CDR3 has 13 residues. Trimming took 5 bases from V and 7 from J; bases not matched to a gene: 10. CDR3 nucleotide sequence: TGCAGTGCTGTTAGCGGGGTCAGCTTGGAGCAGTACTTC. Translation: CSAVSGVSLEQYF.

This chain connects TRBV5-1 to TRBJ2-5; 7 nucleotides match TRBD2. CDR3 length: 14 amino acids. J lost 1 base, V lost 4 bases, and 4 bases had no gene match. Germline-derived CDR1 and CDR2 are SGHRS and YFSETQ. DNA of the CDR3: TGCGCCAGCAGCCCAACTAGCGTCCAAGAGACCCAGTACTTC. It translates to CASSPTSVQETQYF.